This T cell receptor (beta chain) derives from a study of T cells after yellow fever vaccination. Each CDR3 protein gets one entry after TCRdb re-called the 5' RACE reads with MiXCR. The data show under 600,000 distinct CDR3 sequences, about 13% seen once. Germline CDR1 and CDR2: MRHNA and SNTAGT. This CDR3 has 19 amino acids. Trimming cost V 2 bases and J 1 base; bases outside gene matches: 8. The chain links TRBV6-4 to TRBJ2-2, with 12 bases aligning to TRBD2. The TCR sequence derives from a man under 40 who received the YFV17D yellow fever vaccine. The starting material was PBMCs, obtained on the day of the yellow fever booster vaccination. In DNA form, the CDR3 reads TGTGCCAGCAGTGACGGGACTAGCGGGTACTTAGAGAACACCGGGGAGCTGTTTTTT. Translation: CASSDGTSGYLENTGELFF.